The T cell receptor beta chain under discussion was sequenced for a study of cytomegalovirus exposure and HLA in healthy donors. Primers: 60 Vbeta forward and 13 Jbeta reverse. The data were produced by immunoSEQ multiplex PCR, yet TCRdb's version contains in-frame clones alone and is incomplete. The sample shows roughly 150,000 clones, nearly 10% of them seen only once. This clone was counted between two and nine times. Its target is unknown. Overall study results and limits: Some segments of the V type, notably TRBV6-2 and TRBV6-3, were excluded as indistinguishable. It was in a later analysis that TCR association rates were seen to vary by HLA locus, highest for DRB1 and lowest for HLA-C. In vitro data verified a few CMV-associated chains as specific for CMV antigens.

The trim removed 10 bases at V and 1 base at J, leaving 8 bases unmatched. The CDR3 spans 17 residues. Per the germline V gene, CDR1 is MDHEN and CDR2 is SYDVKM. This rearrangement joins TRBV28 to TRBJ2-6; 12 nucleotides align to TRBD1. Source material: PBMCs. The sequence came from a man between 45 and 60 years old in good health and CMV-seronegative. The CDR3 nucleotides read TGTGCCACCGACTGGGGACAGGGGGCTTCTGGGGCCAACGTCCTGACTTTC. Residues: CATDWGQGASGANVLTF.